The T cell receptor beta chain described here comes from a study of identical twins. The CDR3 consists of 12 residues. Trimming cost V 11 bases and J 6 bases, with 16 bases left between them. TCRdb reprocessed the 5' RACE reads via MiXCR and lists one record per CDR3 protein. The data contain hundreds of thousands of distinct CDR3 sequences, 8.6% of them singletons. This clonotype came up a few times. What it binds is not known. Whole-study results and caveats: Weaker excess twin sharing was seen among beta out-of-frame sequences.

This sample also appeared in a second study, on yellow fever vaccine responses in identical twins. From that paper: Among the twins, the vaccine T cell response reportedly seemed partly convergent and partly personalized.

Material for sequencing was PBMCs. This rearrangement joins TRBV12-3 or TRBV12-4 to TRBJ1-2; the D is unclear. The origin of this receptor is a woman aged 18-35 years in good health. This chain's CDR3 is CASSGNGHGYTF. The DNA of the CDR3 is TGTGCCTCTTCGGGGAACGGACATGGCTACACCTTC.